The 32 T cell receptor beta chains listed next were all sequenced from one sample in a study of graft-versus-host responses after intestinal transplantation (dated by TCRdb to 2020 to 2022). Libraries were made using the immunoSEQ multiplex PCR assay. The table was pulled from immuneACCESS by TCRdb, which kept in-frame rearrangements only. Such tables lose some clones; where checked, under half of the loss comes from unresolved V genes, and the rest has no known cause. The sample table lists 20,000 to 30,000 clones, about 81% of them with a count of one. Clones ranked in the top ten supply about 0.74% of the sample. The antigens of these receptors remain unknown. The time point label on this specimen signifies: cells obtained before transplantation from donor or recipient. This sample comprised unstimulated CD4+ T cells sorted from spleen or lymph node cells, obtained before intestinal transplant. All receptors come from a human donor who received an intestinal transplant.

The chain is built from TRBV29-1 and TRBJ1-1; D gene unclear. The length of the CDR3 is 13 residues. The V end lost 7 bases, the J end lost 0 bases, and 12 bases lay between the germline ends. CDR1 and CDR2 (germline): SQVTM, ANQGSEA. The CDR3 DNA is TGCAGCGCCTGGCGAGGAATGAACACTGAAGCTTTCTTT. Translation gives CSAWRGMNTEAFF.

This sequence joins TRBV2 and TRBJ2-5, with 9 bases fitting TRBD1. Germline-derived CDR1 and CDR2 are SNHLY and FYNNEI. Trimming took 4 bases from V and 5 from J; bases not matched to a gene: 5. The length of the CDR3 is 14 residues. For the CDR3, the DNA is TGTGCCAGCAGTGTCACAGGGGGCTGGGAGACCCAGTACTTC. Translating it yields CASSVTGGWETQYF.

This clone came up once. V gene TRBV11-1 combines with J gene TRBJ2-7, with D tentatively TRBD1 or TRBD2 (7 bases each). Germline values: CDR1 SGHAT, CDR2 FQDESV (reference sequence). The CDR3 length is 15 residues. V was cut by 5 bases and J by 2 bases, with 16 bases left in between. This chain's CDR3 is CASSLQRDSAYEQYF. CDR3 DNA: TGTGCCAGCAGCCTACAGCGGGACAGTGCCTACGAGCAGTACTTC. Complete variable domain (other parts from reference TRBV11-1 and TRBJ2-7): EAEVAQSPRYKITEKSQAVAFWCDPISGHATLYWYRQILGQGPELLVQFQDESVVDDSQLPKDRFSAERLKGVDSTLKIQPAELGDSAMYLCASSLQRDSAYEQYFGPGTRLTVT.

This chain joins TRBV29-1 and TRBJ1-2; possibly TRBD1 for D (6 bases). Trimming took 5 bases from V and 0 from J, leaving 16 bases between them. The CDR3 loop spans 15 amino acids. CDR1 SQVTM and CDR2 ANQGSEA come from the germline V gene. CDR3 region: CSVNLRQASNYGYTF. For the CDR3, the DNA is TGCAGCGTTAATCTGAGACAGGCCTCTAACTATGGCTACACCTTC.

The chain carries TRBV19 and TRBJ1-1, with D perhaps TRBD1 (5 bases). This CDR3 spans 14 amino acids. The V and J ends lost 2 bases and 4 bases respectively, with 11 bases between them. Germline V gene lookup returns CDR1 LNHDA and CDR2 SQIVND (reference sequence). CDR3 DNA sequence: TGTGCCAGTAGTATACGAGGGGTGGGCACTGAAGCTTTCTTT. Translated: CASSIRGVGTEAFF.

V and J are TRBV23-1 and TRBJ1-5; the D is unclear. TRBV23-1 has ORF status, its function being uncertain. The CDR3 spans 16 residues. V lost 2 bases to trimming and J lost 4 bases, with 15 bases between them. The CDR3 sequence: CASSQPLQIKNQPQHF. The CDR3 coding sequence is TGCGCCAGCAGTCAACCGTTACAGATCAAGAATCAGCCCCAGCATTTT.

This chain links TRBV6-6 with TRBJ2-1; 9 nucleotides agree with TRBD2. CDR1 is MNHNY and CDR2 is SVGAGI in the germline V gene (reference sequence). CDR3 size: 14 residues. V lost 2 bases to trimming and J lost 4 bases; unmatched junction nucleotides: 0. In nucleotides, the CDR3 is TGTGCCAGCAGTTACGGACTAGCGTACAATGAGCAGTTCTTC. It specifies CASSYGLAYNEQFF.

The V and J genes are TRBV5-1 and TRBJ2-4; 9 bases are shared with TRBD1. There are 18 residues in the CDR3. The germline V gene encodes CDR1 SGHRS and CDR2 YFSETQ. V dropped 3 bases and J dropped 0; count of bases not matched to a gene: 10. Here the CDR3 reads CASSWGQGAGLAKNIQYF. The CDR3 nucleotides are TGCGCCAGCAGCTGGGGACAGGGCGCCGGCCTAGCCAAAAACATTCAGTACTTC.

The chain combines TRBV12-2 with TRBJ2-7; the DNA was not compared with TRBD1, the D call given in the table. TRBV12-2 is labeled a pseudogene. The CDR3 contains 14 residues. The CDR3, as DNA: TGTGCAAGTCGCTTAGGACACCGCGCCTACGAGCAGTACTTC. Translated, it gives CASRLGHRAYEQYF.

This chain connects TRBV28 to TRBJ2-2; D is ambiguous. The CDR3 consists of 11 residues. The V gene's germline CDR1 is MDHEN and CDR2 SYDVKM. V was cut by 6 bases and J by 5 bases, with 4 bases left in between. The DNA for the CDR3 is TGTGCCAGCAGCTCTACCGGGGAGCTGTTTTTT. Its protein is CASSSTGELFF.

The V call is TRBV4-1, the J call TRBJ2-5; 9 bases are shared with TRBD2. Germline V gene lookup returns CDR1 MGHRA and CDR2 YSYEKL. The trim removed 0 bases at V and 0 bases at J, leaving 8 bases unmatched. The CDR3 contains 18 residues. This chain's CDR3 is CASSQDGASGDYQETQYF. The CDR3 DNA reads TGCGCCAGCAGCCAAGATGGGGCTAGCGGGGACTACCAAGAGACCCAGTACTTC.

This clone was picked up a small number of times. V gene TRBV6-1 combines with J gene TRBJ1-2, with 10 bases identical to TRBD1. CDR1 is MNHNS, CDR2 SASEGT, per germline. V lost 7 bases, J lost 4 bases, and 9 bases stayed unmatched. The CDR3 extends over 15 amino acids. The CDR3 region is CASKGQGIRAYGYTF. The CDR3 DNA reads TGTGCCAGCAAGGGACAGGGGATTAGGGCCTATGGCTACACCTTC.

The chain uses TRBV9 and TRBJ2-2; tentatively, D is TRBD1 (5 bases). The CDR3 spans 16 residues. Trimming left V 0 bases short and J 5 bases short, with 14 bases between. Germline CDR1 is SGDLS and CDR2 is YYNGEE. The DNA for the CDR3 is TGTGCCAGCAGCGTAGATTTAGGACAACGAACCGGGGAGCTGTTTTTT. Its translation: CASSVDLGQRTGELFF.

In DNA, the CDR3 is TGTGCCAGCAGCTTAGACCCCACCTTTGAGACCCAGTACTTC. It is translated as CASSLDPTFETQYF. The rearrangement joins TRBV7-6 to TRBJ2-5; D unresolved. CDR1 is SGHVS, CDR2 FNYEAQ, per germline. The CDR3 has 14 residues. Trimming cost V 1 base and J 5 bases, with 11 bases left between them.

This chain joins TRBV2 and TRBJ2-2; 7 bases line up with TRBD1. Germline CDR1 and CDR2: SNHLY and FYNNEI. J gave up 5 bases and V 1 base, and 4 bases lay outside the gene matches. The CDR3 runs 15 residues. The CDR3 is CASSEDRGRTGELFF. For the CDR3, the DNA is TGTGCCAGCAGTGAAGACAGGGGAAGGACCGGGGAGCTGTTTTTT. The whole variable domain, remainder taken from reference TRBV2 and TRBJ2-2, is EPEVTQTPSHQVTQMGQEVILRCVPISNHLYFYWYRQILGQKVEFLVSFYNNEISEKSEIFDDQFSVERPDGSNFTLKIRSTKLEDSAMYFCASSEDRGRTGELFFGEGSRLTVL.

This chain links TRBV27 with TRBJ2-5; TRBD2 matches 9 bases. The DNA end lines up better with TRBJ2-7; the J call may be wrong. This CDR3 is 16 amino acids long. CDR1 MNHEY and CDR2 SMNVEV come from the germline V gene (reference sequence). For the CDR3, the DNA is TGTGCCAGCAGTTTCGGAGCGGGGGGCCGGTCCTACGAGCAGTACTTC. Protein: CASSFGAGGRSYEQYF.

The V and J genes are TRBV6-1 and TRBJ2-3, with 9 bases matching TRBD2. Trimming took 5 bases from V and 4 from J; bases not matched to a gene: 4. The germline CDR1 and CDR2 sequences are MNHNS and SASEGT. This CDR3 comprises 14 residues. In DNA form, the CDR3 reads TGTGCCAGCAGTAACGGACTAGCGTCAGATACGCAGTATTTT. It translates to CASSNGLASDTQYF.

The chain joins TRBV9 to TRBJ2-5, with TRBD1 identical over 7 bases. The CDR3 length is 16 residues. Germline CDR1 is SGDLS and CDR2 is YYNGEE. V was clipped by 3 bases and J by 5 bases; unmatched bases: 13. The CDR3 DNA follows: TGTGCCAGCAGCGCCCGGACAGGCCTCAGGGGGGAGACCCAGTACTTC. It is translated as CASSARTGLRGETQYF.

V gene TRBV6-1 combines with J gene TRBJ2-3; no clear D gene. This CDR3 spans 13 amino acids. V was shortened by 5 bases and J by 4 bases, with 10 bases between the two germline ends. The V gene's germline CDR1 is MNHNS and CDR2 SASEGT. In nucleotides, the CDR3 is TGTGCCAGCAGTTCTATAAAGGCAGATACGCAGTATTTT. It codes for CASSSIKADTQYF.

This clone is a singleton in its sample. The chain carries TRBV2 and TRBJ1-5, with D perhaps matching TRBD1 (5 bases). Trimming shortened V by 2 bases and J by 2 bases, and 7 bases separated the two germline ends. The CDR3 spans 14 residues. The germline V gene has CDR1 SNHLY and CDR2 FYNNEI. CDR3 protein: CASSEPRGNQPQHF. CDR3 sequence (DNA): TGTGCCAGCAGTGAACCCAGGGGCAATCAGCCCCAGCATTTT.

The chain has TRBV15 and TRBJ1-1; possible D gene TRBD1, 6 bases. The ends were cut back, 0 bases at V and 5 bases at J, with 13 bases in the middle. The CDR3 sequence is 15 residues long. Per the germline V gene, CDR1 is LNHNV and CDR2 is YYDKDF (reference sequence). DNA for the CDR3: TGTGCCACCAGCAGAGATATGGCGGGGGCTACTGAAGCTTTCTTT. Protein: CATSRDMAGATEAFF.

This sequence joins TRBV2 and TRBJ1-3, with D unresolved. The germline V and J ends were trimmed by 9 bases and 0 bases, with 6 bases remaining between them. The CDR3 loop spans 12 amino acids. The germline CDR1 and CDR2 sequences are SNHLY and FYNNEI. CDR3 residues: CARTNSGNTIYF. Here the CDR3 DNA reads TGTGCCAGGACAAACTCTGGAAACACCATATATTTT.

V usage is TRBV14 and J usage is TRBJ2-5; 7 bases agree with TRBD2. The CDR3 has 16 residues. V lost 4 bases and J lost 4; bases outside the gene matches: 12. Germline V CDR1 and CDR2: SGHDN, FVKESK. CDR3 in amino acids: CASSRMAGTISETQYF. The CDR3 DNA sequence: TGTGCCAGCAGCCGGATGGCCGGGACTATCTCAGAGACCCAGTACTTC. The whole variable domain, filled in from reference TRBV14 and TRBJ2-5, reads EAGVTQFPSHSVIEKGQTVTLRCDPISGHDNLYWYRRVMGKEIKFLLHFVKESKQDESGMPNNRFLAERTGGTYSTLKVQPAELEDSGVYFCASSRMAGTISETQYFGPGTRLLVL.

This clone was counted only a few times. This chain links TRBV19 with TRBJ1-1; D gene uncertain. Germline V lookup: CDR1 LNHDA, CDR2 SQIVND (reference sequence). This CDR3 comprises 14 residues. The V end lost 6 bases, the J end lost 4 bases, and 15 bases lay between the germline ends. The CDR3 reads CASRNPLWGTEAFF. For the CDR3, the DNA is TGTGCCAGTAGAAACCCCCTTTGGGGCACTGAAGCTTTCTTT.

CDR3 sequence reads: CASSEPPAYSYEQYF. The CDR3 bases are TGTGCCAGCAGTGAACCCCCAGCGTATTCCTACGAGCAGTACTTC. This rearrangement joins TRBV6-4 to TRBJ2-7; no clear D. Per the germline V gene, CDR1 is MRHNA and CDR2 is SNTAGT. This CDR3 has 15 residues. The V end was cut by 3 bases, the J end by 1 base, with 13 bases between.

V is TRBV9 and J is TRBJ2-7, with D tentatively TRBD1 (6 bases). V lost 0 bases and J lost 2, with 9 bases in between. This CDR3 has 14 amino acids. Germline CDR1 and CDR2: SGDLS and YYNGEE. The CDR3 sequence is CASSVGGQPYEQYF. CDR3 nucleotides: TGTGCCAGCAGCGTAGGTGGACAGCCCTACGAGCAGTACTTC.

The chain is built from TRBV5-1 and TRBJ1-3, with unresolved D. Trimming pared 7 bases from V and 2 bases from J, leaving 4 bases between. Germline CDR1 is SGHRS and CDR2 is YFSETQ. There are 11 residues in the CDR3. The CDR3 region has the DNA TGCGCCAGCCGGGCTGGAAACACCATATATTTT. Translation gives CASRAGNTIYF.

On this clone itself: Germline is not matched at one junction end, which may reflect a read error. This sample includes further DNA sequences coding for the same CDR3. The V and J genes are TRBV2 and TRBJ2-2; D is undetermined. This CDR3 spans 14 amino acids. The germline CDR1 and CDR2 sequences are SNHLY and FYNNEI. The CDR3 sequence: CASSKIRSPGELFF. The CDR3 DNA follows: TGCGCCAGCAGTAAAATACGTAGTCCCGGGGAGCTGTTTTTT.

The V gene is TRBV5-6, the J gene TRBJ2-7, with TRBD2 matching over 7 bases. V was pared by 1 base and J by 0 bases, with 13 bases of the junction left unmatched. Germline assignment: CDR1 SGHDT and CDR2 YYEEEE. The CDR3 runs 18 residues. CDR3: CASSLLFSGRGYSYEQYF. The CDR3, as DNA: TGTGCCAGCAGCTTGTTGTTTTCAGGGAGGGGTTACTCCTACGAGCAGTACTTC.

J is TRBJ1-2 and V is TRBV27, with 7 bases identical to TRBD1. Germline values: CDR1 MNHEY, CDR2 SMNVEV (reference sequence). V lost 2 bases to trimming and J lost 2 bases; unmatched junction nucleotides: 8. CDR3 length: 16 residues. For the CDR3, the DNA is TGTGCCAGCAGTTTAATCCGGGGCAGGGGGAACTATGGCTACACCTTC. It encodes CASSLIRGRGNYGYTF.

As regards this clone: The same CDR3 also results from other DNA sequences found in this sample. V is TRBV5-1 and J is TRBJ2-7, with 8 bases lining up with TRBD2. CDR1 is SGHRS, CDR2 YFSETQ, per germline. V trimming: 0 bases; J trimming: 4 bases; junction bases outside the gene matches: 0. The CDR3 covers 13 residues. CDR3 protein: CASSLASGYEQYF. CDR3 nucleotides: TGCGCCAGCAGCTTGGCTAGCGGGTACGAGCAGTACTTC. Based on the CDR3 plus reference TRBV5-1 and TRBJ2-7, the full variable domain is KAGVTQTPRYLIKTRGQQVTLSCSPISGHRSVSWYQQTPGQGLQFLFEYFSETQRNKGNFPGRFSGRQFSNSRSEMNVSTLELGDSALYLCASSLASGYEQYFGPGTRLTVT.

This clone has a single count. DNA for the CDR3: TGTGCCAGCAGCTTAGCGAGGGGTACGCAGTATTTT. Protein product: CASSLARGTQYF. This chain connects TRBV7-2 to TRBJ2-3; either TRBD1 or TRBD2 may supply D (5 bases each). Trimming shortened V by 0 bases and J by 8 bases, and 6 bases separated the two germline ends. The CDR3 runs to 12 residues. Germline values: CDR1 SGHTA, CDR2 FQGNSA.